The 11 T cell receptor beta chains reported below all come from one sample, sequenced in a study of cytomegalovirus exposure and HLA in healthy donors (dated by TCRdb to between 2016 and 2019). Receptors were amplified or captured by the immunoSEQ multiplex PCR assay. For the multiplex PCR, a mixture combining 60 forward primers for TCR Vbeta segments and 13 reverse primers for TCR Jbeta segments was used. Sourced from immuneACCESS, this table was stored by TCRdb with only in-frame sequences that have V and J called. A share of the clones is absent; for the studies checked, an unresolved V gene accounts for under half, and the remainder has no known explanation. In all, the sample holds approximately 130,000 clones, and 75% of those were seen once. The ten largest clones add up to roughly 3.1% of the sample. Sequenced: PBMCs. These receptors originate from a man aged 25-45 years in good health and CMV-seronegative.

The chain carries TRBV10-3 and TRBJ2-4; the match to TRBD2 covers 15 bases. Trimming took 10 bases from V and 12 from J; bases not matched to a gene: 16. The CDR3 sequence is 16 residues long. The germline CDR1 and CDR2 sequences are ENHRY and SYGVKD. CDR3 DNA sequence: TGTGCCACCAGAGCTACCGGGACTAGCGGGAGGCTCAGTCAGTACTTC. Translated: CATRATGTSGRLSQYF.

This clone came up once. The CDR3 DNA follows: TGTGCCAGCAACGTGGGGGGATCCTACACAGATACGCAGTATTTT. It yields the protein CASNVGGSYTDTQYF. The chain combines TRBV7-2 with TRBJ2-3; D is possibly TRBD2 (6 bases). The germline CDR1 and CDR2 sequences are SGHTA and FQGNSA. The CDR3 contains 15 residues. Trimming cost V 7 bases and J 2 bases, with 16 bases left between them.

This clone was seen a single time. The rearrangement joins TRBV7-4 to TRBJ1-5, with 10 bases lining up with TRBD1. Germline V gives CDR1 SGHVT, CDR2 SQSDAQ. V lost 3 bases and J lost 0; bases outside the gene matches: 14. The CDR3 totals 20 residues. CDR3 residues: CASSFYSRTGGAYSNQPQHF. For the CDR3, the DNA is TGTGCCAGCAGCTTTTATTCCCGGACAGGGGGGGCCTATAGCAATCAGCCCCAGCATTTT.

In regard to this clone: Germline is not matched at one junction end, which may reflect a read error. This chain joins TRBV6-1 and TRBJ1-3; D is possibly TRBD1 (6 bases). Germline-derived CDR1 and CDR2 are MNHNS and SASEGT. The CDR3 contains 15 residues. CDR3 protein: CASSGQGMVGSTIYF. Written as DNA, the CDR3 is TGTGCCAGCAGCGGGCAGGGGATGGTGGGAAGCACCATATATTTT.

The rearrangement uses TRBV29-1 and TRBJ2-1; the match to TRBD1 covers 7 bases. The CDR3 extends over 13 amino acids. The J segment lost 1 base and the V segment lost 7 bases, leaving 4 bases of the junction unmatched. Germline V gives CDR1 SQVTM, CDR2 ANQGSEA. The CDR3 DNA sequence: TGCAGCGCAGACAGGGTATCCTACAATGAGCAGTTCTTC. It yields the protein CSADRVSYNEQFF.

In this sample, this clone turned up once. The J gene is TRBJ2-7, the V gene TRBV28, with 8 nucleotides matching TRBD2. Trimming at V came to 2 bases and at J to 7 bases, leaving 4 bases not matched to a gene. CDR3 size: 13 residues. Per the germline V gene, CDR1 is MDHEN and CDR2 is SYDVKM. CDR3 loop: CASSLSGRIEQYF. The CDR3 DNA reads as TGTGCCAGCAGTTTAAGCGGGAGAATTGAGCAGTACTTC. Supplemented by reference TRBV28 and TRBJ2-7, the full variable domain reads DVKVTQSSRYLVKRTGEKVFLECVQDMDHENMFWYRQDPGLGLRLIYFSYDVKMKEKGDIPEGYSVSREKKERFSLILESASTNQTSMYLCASSLSGRIEQYFGPGTRLTVT.

Note on this clone: The sample has other DNA sequences that encode this CDR3 too. This sequence joins TRBV30 and TRBJ2-7, with D maybe TRBD1 (5 bases). There are 12 residues in the CDR3. V dropped 5 bases and J dropped 2 bases, with 10 bases sitting between them. Germline CDR1 and CDR2: GTSNPN and SVGIG (reference sequence). CDR3 DNA: TGTGCCTGGGGACAAGGGACCTACGAGCAGTACTTC. It encodes CAWGQGTYEQYF.

This clone was picked up a small number of times. The chain carries TRBV28 and TRBJ1-1; 7 bases are a match to TRBD1. This CDR3 has 15 amino acids. With V trimmed by 5 bases and J by 5 bases, 11 bases remained unmatched. Germline assignment: CDR1 MDHEN and CDR2 SYDVKM. This CDR3 reads CASSPLRGGRTEAFF. The CDR3 DNA reads as TGTGCCAGCAGTCCCCTTCGAGGGGGCAGGACTGAAGCTTTCTTT.

The table lists this clone with a few counts. This CDR3 is CASSQAGTARPIQETQYF. In nucleotides, the CDR3 is TGCGCCAGCAGCCAAGCCGGGACAGCGAGACCCATCCAAGAGACCCAGTACTTC. V usage is TRBV4-1 and J usage is TRBJ2-5; 7 bases align to TRBD1. With V trimmed by 1 base and J by 1 base, 12 bases remained unmatched. Germline V lookup: CDR1 MGHRA, CDR2 YSYEKL. The CDR3 is 18 residues long.

This clone has a handful of counts. The chain carries TRBV5-1 and TRBJ2-7, with 10 bases lining up with TRBD1. Unmatched junction bases numbered 8, after V lost 3 bases and J lost 5 bases. The germline V gene encodes CDR1 SGHRS and CDR2 YFSETQ. This CDR3 is built from 15 residues. The CDR3 DNA reads TGCGCCAGCAGCTCTCCGGGACAGGGGTATGACGAGCAGTACTTC. Translation: CASSSPGQGYDEQYF.

The chain has TRBV7-9 and TRBJ1-1; D gene unclear. Germline CDR1 reads SEHNR; CDR2 reads FQNEAQ (reference sequence). The CDR3 spans 14 residues. V lost 3 bases to trimming and J lost 11 bases, with 19 bases between them. In nucleotides, the CDR3 is TGTGCCAGCAGCTTGTCTAGCGGGGAGGTATGGGCTTTCTTT. It yields the protein CASSLSSGEVWAFF.